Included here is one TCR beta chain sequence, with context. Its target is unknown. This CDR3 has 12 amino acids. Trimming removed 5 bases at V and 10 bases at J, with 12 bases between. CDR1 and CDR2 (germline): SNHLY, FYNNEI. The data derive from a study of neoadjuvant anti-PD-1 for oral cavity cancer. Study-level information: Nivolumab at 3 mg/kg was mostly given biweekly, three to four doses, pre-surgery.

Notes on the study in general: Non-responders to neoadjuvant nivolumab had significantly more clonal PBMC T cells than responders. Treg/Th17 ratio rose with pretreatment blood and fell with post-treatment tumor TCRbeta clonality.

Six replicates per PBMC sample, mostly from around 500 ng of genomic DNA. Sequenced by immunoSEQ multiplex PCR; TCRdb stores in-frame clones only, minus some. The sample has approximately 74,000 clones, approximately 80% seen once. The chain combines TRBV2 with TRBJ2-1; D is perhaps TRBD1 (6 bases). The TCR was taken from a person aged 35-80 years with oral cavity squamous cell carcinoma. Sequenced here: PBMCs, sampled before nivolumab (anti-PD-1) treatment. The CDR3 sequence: CASSYTGNEQFF. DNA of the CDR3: TGTGCCAGCAGTTACACAGGGAACGAGCAGTTCTTC.